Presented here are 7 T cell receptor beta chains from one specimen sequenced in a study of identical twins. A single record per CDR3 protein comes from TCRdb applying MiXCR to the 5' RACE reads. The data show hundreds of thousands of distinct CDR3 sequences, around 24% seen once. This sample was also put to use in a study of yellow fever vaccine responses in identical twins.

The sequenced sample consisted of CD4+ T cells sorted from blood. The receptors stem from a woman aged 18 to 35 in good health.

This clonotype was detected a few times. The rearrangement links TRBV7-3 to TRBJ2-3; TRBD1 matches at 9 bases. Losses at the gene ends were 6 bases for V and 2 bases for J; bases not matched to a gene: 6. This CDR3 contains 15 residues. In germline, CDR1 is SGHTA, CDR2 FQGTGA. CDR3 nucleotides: TGTGCCAGCAGATTCCGGGACAGGGCCACAGATACGCAGTATTTT. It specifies CASRFRDRATDTQYF.

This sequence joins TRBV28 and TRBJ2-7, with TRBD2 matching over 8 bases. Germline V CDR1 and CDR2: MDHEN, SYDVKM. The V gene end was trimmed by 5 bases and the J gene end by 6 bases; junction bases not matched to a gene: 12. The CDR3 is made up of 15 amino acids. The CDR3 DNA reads TGTGCCAGCAGTGTAGCTGGGACTAGTTGGGGCGAGCAGTACGTC. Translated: CASSVAGTSWGEQYV.

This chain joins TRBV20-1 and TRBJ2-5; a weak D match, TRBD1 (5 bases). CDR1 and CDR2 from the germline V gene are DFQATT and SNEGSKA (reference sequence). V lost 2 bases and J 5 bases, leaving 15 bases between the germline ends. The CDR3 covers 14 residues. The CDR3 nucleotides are TGCAGTGCTAGACCGTCTGGGGCGATGGAGACCCAGTACTTC. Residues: CSARPSGAMETQYF.

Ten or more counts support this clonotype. The CDR3 DNA reads TGTGCCAGTCGCGGCCCAGATACGCAGTATTTT. This codes for CASRGPDTQYF. V and J are TRBV3-1 and TRBJ2-3; D remains unclear. Germline V gene data show CDR1 as LGHDT and CDR2 as YNNKEL (reference sequence). The CDR3 length is 11 residues. Trimming took 9 bases from V and 4 from J, leaving 8 bases between them.

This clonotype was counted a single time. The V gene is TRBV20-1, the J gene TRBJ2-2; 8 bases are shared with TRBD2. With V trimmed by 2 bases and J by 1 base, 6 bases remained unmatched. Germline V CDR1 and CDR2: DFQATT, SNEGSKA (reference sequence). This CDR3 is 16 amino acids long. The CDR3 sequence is CSARHRTSRNTGELFF. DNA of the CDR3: TGCAGTGCTAGACACCGGACTAGCAGGAACACCGGGGAGCTGTTTTTT.

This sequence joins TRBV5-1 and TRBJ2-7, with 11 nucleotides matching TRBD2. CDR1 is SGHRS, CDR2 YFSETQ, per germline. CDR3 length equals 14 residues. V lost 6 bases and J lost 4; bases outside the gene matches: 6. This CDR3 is CASNSGRAQYEQYF. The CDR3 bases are TGCGCCAGCAATAGCGGGAGGGCCCAGTACGAGCAGTACTTC.

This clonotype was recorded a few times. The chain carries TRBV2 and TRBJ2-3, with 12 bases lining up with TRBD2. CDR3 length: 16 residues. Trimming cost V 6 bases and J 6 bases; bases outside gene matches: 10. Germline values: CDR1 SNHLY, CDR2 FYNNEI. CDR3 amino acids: CASRKRTSGMRDTQYF. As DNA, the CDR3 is TGTGCCAGCAGGAAACGGACTAGCGGGATGCGGGATACGCAGTATTTT.